The clone carrying this T cell receptor beta chain was observed a single time. What it binds is unknown. Using immunoSEQ multiplex PCR, the repertoire was profiled, and TCRdb retains in-frame clones only, with some absent. The sample includes more than 95,000 clones, more than 85% seen only once; the top ten take around 0.17%. V was cut by 1 base and J by 1 base, with 23 bases left in between. CDR3 length: 19 residues. The germline V gene encodes CDR1 SGHAT and CDR2 FQNNGV. This entry is derived from a study of graft-versus-host responses after intestinal transplantation. The chain combines TRBV11-2 with TRBJ2-7; a possible D gene is TRBD2 (5 bases). The material was unstimulated CD4+ T cells sorted from spleen or lymph node cells, obtained before intestinal transplant. This receptor was identified in a human donor who received an intestinal transplant. Here the CDR3 DNA reads TGTGCCAGCAGCTTAGCCCTAAAAACGGTACGGGGAGAGTCCTACGAGCAGTACTTC. Residues: CASSLALKTVRGESYEQYF.